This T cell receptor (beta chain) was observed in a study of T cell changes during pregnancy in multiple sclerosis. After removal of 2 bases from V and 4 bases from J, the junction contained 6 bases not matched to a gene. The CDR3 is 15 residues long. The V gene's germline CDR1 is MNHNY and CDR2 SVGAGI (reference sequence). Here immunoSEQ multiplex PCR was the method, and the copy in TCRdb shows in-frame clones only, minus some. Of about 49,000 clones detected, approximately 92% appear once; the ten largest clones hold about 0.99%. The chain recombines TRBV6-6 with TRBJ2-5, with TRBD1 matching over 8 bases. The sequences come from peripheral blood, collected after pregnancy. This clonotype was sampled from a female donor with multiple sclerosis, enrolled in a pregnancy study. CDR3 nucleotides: TGTGCCAGCAGTTACGATGGGGGGACAGGAGAGACCCAGTACTTC. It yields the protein CASSYDGGTGETQYF.